The rows below give T cell receptor beta chains drawn from one sample of a study of graft-versus-host responses after intestinal transplantation. Some clones are missing from TCRdb's copy, which holds only in-frame ones; the method was immunoSEQ multiplex PCR. The profile shows around 92,000 clones, roughly 83% of them singletons. The sample was PBMCs, taken 255 days after intestinal transplant. The origin of the receptors is a human patient who received an intestinal transplant, so some T cells may come from the graft donor. The CDR3 runs from the conserved cysteine through the conserved F or W. D genes are given only for firm matches. Not all rows give a size; the values are once, few, many and, for expanded clones, a class.

V	size	J	D	DNA	CDR3
TRBV5-6	.	TRBJ1-1	.	TGTGCCAGCAGCTTCTGGGGAGGTGGGAGAGTCGACACTGAAGCTTTCTTT	CASSFWGGGRVDTEAFF
TRBV5-1	.	TRBJ1-6	.	TGCGCCAGCAGTACTTTGGGGGATTATGGGGCACCCCTCCACTTT	CASSTLGDYGAPLHF
TRBV25-1	.	TRBJ1-2	.	TGTGCCAGCAGTGAAAACTATGGCTACACCTTC	CASSENYGYTF
TRBV13	.	TRBJ2-3	.	TGTGCCAGCAGCCCACCCTCCCCAGATACGCAGTATTTT	CASSPPSPDTQYF
TRBV7-9	.	TRBJ2-7	.	TGTGCCAGCAGCTTAGATTCGGGTAGCTCCTACGAGCAGTACTTC	CASSLDSGSSYEQYF
TRBV5-1	few	TRBJ2-5	.	TGCGCCAGCAGCTTGAGGTGGGGGGTCCAAGAGACCCAGTACTTC	CASSLRWGVQETQYF
TRBV9	.	TRBJ2-1	TRBD1	TGTGCCAGCAGCGTAGACAACAGGGGGCATGAGCAGTTCTTC	CASSVDNRGHEQFF
TRBV5-4	.	TRBJ2-7	TRBD1	TGTGCCAGCAGTCCTGGGACAGGGGGTTACGAGCAGTACTTC	CASSPGTGGYEQYF
TRBV11-2	.	TRBJ2-1	.	TGTGCCAGCAGCCCCTCCGACGTGAGGAACTACAATGAGCAGTTCTTC	CASSPSDVRNYNEQFF
TRBV28	.	TRBJ1-5	TRBD1	TGTGCCAGCAGTTTGACAGGGGGGGGATTTAATCAGCCCCAGCATTTT	CASSLTGGGFNQPQHF
TRBV5-1	.	TRBJ2-1	.	TGCGCCAGCAGCGTCACGGGGGAGCAGTTCTTC	CASSVTGEQFF
TRBV6-1	.	TRBJ1-6	.	TGTGCCAGCAGTGAGAGCGTCACCTATAATTCACCCCTCCACTTT	CASSESVTYNSPLHF
TRBV27	once	TRBJ1-2	.	TGTGCCAGCAGGTCCCTTGGGAACTATGGCTACACCTTC	CASRSLGNYGYTF
TRBV9	.	TRBJ1-2	.	TGTGCCAGCAGCCGGGACCCGAACTATGGCTACACCTTC	CASSRDPNYGYTF
TRBV30	.	TRBJ1-1	.	TGTGCCTGGCTCCCGGGACTTCCGAACACTGAAGCTTTCTTT	CAWLPGLPNTEAFF
TRBV5-6	once	TRBJ1-6	.	TGTGCCAGCAGCTTGTTCAGCGGGGCAGGGTACGAATTCACCCTCCACTTT	CASSLFSGAGYEFTLHF
TRBV6-1	.	TRBJ1-6	.	TGTGCCAGCATCGGACACCTCTATAATTCACCCCTCCACTTT	CASIGHLYNSPLHF
TRBV2	few	TRBJ2-3	TRBD2	TGTGCCAGCAGTGAGGGGGGGAACGCAGATACGCAGTATTTT	CASSEGGNADTQYF
TRBV4-2	.	TRBJ2-2	TRBD2	TGTGCCAGCAGCCACACCGGGGGGGCTAACACCGGGGAGCTGTTTTTT	CASSHTGGANTGELFF
TRBV4-2	.	TRBJ2-2	.	TGTGCCAGCAGCTACCGCCTCCAGGAGTCGTACACCGGGGAGCTGTTTTTT	CASSYRLQESYTGELFF
TRBV30	.	TRBJ1-5	.	TGTGCCTGGAGTGTACAGTTTGGAGGAGCGGCTGGCAATCAGCCCCAGCATTTT	CAWSVQFGGAAGNQPQHF
TRBV28	.	TRBJ2-6	TRBD1	TGTGCCAGCAGCTCACCCGTCCCCGGGACAGGGGAATATCTTGGCGCCAACGTCCTGACTTTC	CASSSPVPGTGEYLGANVLTF
TRBV21-1	.	TRBJ2-7	.	TGTGCCAGCAGCAAAGATGAGGCGGGAGTAATATCCTACGAGCAGTACTTC	CASSKDEAGVISYEQYF
TRBV2	.	TRBJ2-5	TRBD2	TGTGCCAGCAGTGACGGCAGTAGCGGGGGCTTCCAAGAGACCCAGTACTTC	CASSDGSSGGFQETQYF
TRBV19	.	TRBJ1-2	.	TGTGCCAGTAGTATAGACAGGGGAACCTATGGCTACACCTTC	CASSIDRGTYGYTF
TRBV28	.	TRBJ1-4	.	TGTGCCAGCAGTTTCTATGTCGGAGGAGAAAAACTGTTTTTT	CASSFYVGGEKLFF
TRBV6-5	.	TRBJ1-4	TRBD1	TGTGCCAGCAGTTACGACTGGACAGGTGAAAAACTGTTTTTT	CASSYDWTGEKLFF
TRBV2	.	TRBJ2-3	.	TGTGCCAGCAGCCTAGTAGATACGCAGTATTTT	CASSLVDTQYF